The T cell receptor beta chain under discussion was sequenced for a study of blood T cells in healthy people across ages. Study observations and caveats: Unsorted PBMCs ruled out conclusive naive versus antigen-experienced comparison. The CMV status of each donor remained undetermined, and this could have confounded shifts in expanded clonotypes.

In regard to this clonotype: The antigen is unknown.

Through a sample-barcoded 5' primer and a J-beta primer mix, a second PCR was run for roughly 7 to 11 cycles. A template-switch adaptor with 12 random nucleotides tagged each cDNA molecule. Each single sample gave us at least 2.5 million CDR3-containing paired-end reads. TCRdb itself ran the 5' RACE reads through MiXCR, one entry per CDR3 protein. The repertoire has fewer than 2,000,000 distinct CDR3 sequences, 30% to 35% of them found once; the top ten carry about 11%. Material: blood. The source of this sequence is a woman between 25 and 40 years old in good health.

CDR3 residues: CASSQELNQPQHF. The DNA of the CDR3 is TGCGCCAGCAGCCAGGAATTGAATCAGCCCCAGCATTTT. The gene calls are TRBV5-1 and TRBJ1-5; D gene ambiguous. Trimming took off 4 bases at V and 4 bases at J, with 9 bases between the two ends. Germline CDR1 SGHRS, CDR2 YFSETQ. The CDR3 consists of 13 residues. The entire variable domain, with the rest obtained from reference TRBV5-1 and TRBJ1-5, is as follows: KAGVTQTPRYLIKTRGQQVTLSCSPISGHRSVSWYQQTPGQGLQFLFEYFSETQRNKGNFPGRFSGRQFSNSRSEMNVSTLELGDSALYLCASSQELNQPQHFGDGTRLSIL.